This section outlines one T cell receptor beta chain sequence together with its context. The antigen is undetermined. Method: immunoSEQ multiplex PCR; TCRdb's copy keeps in-frame clones and lacks some. The sample holds around 450,000 clones, around nine tenths seen once. This entry comes from a study of Ad26.COV2.S vaccination and SARS-CoV-2 variants. Overall study: Participant was drawn from the COV1001 Ad26.COV2.S trial arm.

Points from the study as a whole: Assessments of TCR breadth and depth may have underestimated the total T cell responses. Marked by substantial breadth, spike-specific CD8+ and CD4+ T cell responses were reportedly seen after vaccination.

This CDR3 is 16 amino acids long. Per germline, CDR1 SGHRS and CDR2 YFSETQ. The V gene lost 4 bases and the J gene lost 5 bases, with 22 bases spanning the gap. The treatment is: some 20 received Ad26.COV2.S at low or high dose, single or two shots; roughly five received placebo; per-sample allocation not given. All samples were drawn on day 63, counting from the first vaccine or placebo injection. The TCR sequence derives from a person aged 18-60 years who received the Ad26.COV2.S COVID-19 vaccine or a placebo. The chain uses TRBV5-1 and TRBJ2-7; tentatively, D is TRBD1 (6 bases). Here the sequenced sample was peripheral blood, taken in a trial of Ad26.COV2.S vaccine versus placebo. The CDR3 coding sequence is TGCGCCAGCAGCCCGCGGTACTACAGGGAAGCGCACGAGCAGTACTTC. Amino acid sequence: CASSPRYYREAHEQYF.